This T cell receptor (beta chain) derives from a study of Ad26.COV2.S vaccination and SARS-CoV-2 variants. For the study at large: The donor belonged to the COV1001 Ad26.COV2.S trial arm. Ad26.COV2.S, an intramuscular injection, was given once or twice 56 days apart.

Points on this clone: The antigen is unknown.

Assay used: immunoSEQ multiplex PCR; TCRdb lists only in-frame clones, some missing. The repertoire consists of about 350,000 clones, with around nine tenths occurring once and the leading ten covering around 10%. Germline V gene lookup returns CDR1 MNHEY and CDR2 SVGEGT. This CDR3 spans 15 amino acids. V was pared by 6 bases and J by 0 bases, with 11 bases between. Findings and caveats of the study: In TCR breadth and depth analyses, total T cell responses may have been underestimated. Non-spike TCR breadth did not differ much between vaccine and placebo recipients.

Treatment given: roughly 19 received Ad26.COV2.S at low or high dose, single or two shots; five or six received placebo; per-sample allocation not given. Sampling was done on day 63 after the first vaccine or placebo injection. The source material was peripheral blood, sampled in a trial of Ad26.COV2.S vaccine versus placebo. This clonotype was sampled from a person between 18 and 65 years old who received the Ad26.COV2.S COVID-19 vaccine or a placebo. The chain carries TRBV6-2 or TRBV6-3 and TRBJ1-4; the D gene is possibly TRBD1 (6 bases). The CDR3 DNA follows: TGTGCCAGCAGCCTGACAGGTTCAACTAATGAAAAACTGTTTTTT. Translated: CASSLTGSTNEKLFF.